The rows below give T cell receptor beta chains drawn from one sample of a study of OX40 agonist ivuxolimab in advanced cancers. Some clones are missing from TCRdb's copy, which holds only in-frame ones; the method was immunoSEQ multiplex PCR. The sample gives approximately 60,000 clones, about 81% of which show up once; 0.9% to 1.1% is in the top ten. The specimen was CD4+ or CD8+ T cells sorted from blood, collected in a trial of the OX40 agonist ivuxolimab. The receptors derive from an adult with an advanced solid tumor such as melanoma, head and neck, liver or kidney cancer. CDR3s include the opening cysteine and the closing phenylalanine or tryptophan. A D gene is named only where the DNA matches it firmly. Size is omitted from some rows. Given values are once, few, many or a class for expanded clones.

j_call v_call clone_size d_call cdr3_aa cdr3_nt
TRBJ2-1 TRBV4-1 - - CASSQERQEGEQFF TGCGCCAGCAGCCAAGAAAGGCAGGAGGGTGAGCAGTTCTTC
TRBJ2-5 TRBV5-4 - TRBD1 CASSLQGPQETQYF TGTGCCAGCAGCTTACAGGGGCCGCAAGAGACCCAGTACTTC
TRBJ1-2 TRBV4-3 - - CASSQGTAANYGYTF TGCGCCAGCAGCCAAGGGACAGCCGCCAACTATGGCTACACCTTC
TRBJ1-3 TRBV19 - - CASSISSPGNTIYF TGTGCCAGTAGTATTTCCTCTCCTGGAAACACCATATATTTT
TRBJ1-2 TRBV29-1 - - CSVVQEYHYGYTF TGCAGCGTCGTTCAAGAGTACCACTATGGCTACACCTTC
TRBJ2-3 TRBV5-1 - TRBD1 CASSLVGQGSADTQYF TGCGCCAGCAGCTTGGTGGGACAGGGGAGCGCAGATACGCAGTATTTT
TRBJ1-1 TRBV7-9 - - CASRKQGDWITEAFF TGTGCCAGCAGGAAGCAGGGAGATTGGATCACTGAAGCTTTCTTT
TRBJ1-6 TRBV2 - TRBD1 CASSGTGGSPLHF TGTGCCAGCAGTGGAACAGGGGGATCACCCCTCCACTTT
TRBJ2-2 TRBV7-9 - TRBD1 CASSLTGVAGELFF TGTGCCAGCAGCCTGACAGGGGTGGCCGGGGAGCTGTTTTTT
TRBJ2-5 TRBV25-1 - TRBD1 CASSKRWGQGDQETQYF TGTGCCAGCAGTAAACGGTGGGGACAGGGGGACCAAGAGACCCAGTACTTC
TRBJ1-1 TRBV7-9 - - CASSFEGHLNTEAFF TGTGCCAGCAGCTTCGAAGGCCATTTGAACACTGAAGCTTTCTTT
TRBJ2-7 TRBV6-1 - TRBD1 CASSALTFTGAHIPYEQYF TGTGCCAGCAGTGCACTGACCTTTACAGGGGCCCATATCCCTTACGAGCAGTACTTC
TRBJ1-6 TRBV14 once TRBD1 CASSRDRGRIGQLDSPLHF TGTGCCAGCAGCCGAGACAGGGGGCGGATAGGGCAGTTGGATTCACCCCTCCACTTT
TRBJ1-5 TRBV15 - TRBD1 CATSAQGDQPQHF TGTGCCACCAGCGCGCAGGGGGATCAGCCCCAGCATTTT
TRBJ1-5 TRBV7-2 few - CASSPGPRYSNQPQHF TGTGCCAGCAGCCCTGGCCCTAGATATAGCAATCAGCCCCAGCATTTT
TRBJ1-2 TRBV4-2 - - CASSQDHRDYTF TGTGCCAGCAGCCAGGATCACAGGGACTACACCTTC
TRBJ2-3 TRBV6-1 - TRBD1 CASRELRDRGSTDTQYF TGTGCCAGCAGAGAACTCCGGGACAGGGGCAGCACAGATACGCAGTATTTT
TRBJ2-5 TRBV18 - - CASSPPFGAGETQYF TGTGCCAGCTCACCCCCCTTCGGGGCCGGGGAGACCCAGTACTTC
TRBJ1-2 TRBV6-6 few TRBD1 CASRGQGYGYTF TGTGCCAGCAGGGGACAGGGCTATGGCTACACCTTC
TRBJ1-6 TRBV30 - - CAWTESGNSPLHF TGTGCCTGGACCGAGAGCGGAAATTCACCCCTCCACTTT
TRBJ2-7 TRBV4-2 few TRBD1 CASSQSGTENYEQYF TGTGCCAGCAGCCAATCCGGGACAGAGAATTACGAGCAGTACTTC
TRBJ1-1 TRBV5-1 - - CASSSDSHNTEAFF TGCGCCAGCAGCTCGGACAGTCATAACACTGAAGCTTTCTTT
TRBJ1-1 TRBV5-1 - - CASSYTGTHTEAFF TGCGCCAGCAGCTATACCGGGACTCACACTGAAGCTTTCTTT
TRBJ2-7 TRBV7-9 - - CASSLGQDFSEQYF TGTGCCAGCAGCTTAGGACAGGACTTCTCCGAGCAGTACTTC
TRBJ2-3 TRBV19 - - CASAGAGDTQYF TGTGCCAGCGCGGGGGCAGGGGATACGCAGTATTTT
TRBJ1-3 TRBV2 - - CASTRVRGSGNTIYF TGTGCCAGCACCCGAGTTAGGGGCTCTGGAAACACCATATATTTT
TRBJ1-2 TRBV30 - TRBD1 CAWSVKGQGGSYGYTF TGTGCCTGGAGTGTTAAGGGACAGGGGGGTTCCTATGGCTACACCTTC
TRBJ2-2 TRBV5-1 many TRBD1 CASSLRTGDTGELFF TGCGCCAGCAGCCTACGGACAGGGGACACCGGGGAGCTGTTTTTT
TRBJ1-1 TRBV7-9 - TRBD1 CASSPWGQGSWTEAFF TGTGCCAGCAGCCCATGGGGACAGGGTAGTTGGACTGAAGCTTTCTTT
TRBJ2-7 TRBV30 - - CAWSSGREQYF TGTGCCTGGAGTTCTGGCAGAGAGCAGTACTTC
TRBJ2-2 TRBV5-1 once - CASSFGGSTGELFF TGCGCCAGCAGCTTTGGGGGTAGCACCGGGGAGCTGTTTTTT
TRBJ1-4 TRBV15 - - CATSNLREKLFF TGTGCCACCAGCAATCTGAGGGAAAAACTGTTTTTT
TRBJ1-3 TRBV6-5 - TRBD1 CASTRTGPGNTIYF TGTGCCAGCACCAGGACAGGGCCCGGAAACACCATATATTTT
TRBJ2-7 TRBV9 few TRBD2 CASSEGGGGSYYEQYF TGTGCCAGCAGCGAAGGAGGCGGGGGGTCTTACTACGAGCAGTACTTC
TRBJ2-6 TRBV4-2 - - CASSQEGTSSGANVLTF TGTGCCAGCAGCCAAGAGGGGACCTCATCTGGGGCCAACGTCCTGACTTTC
TRBJ2-5 TRBV7-2 - - CASSFSSETQYF TGTGCCAGCAGCTTTAGTTCGGAGACCCAGTACTTC
TRBJ2-3 TRBV5-1 - - CASRPGLQRRTDTQYF TGCGCCAGCAGGCCGGGACTCCAGAGGAGGACAGATACGCAGTATTTT
TRBJ1-2 TRBV5-1 - - CASSPTRQFYGYTF TGCGCCAGCAGCCCCACAAGGCAGTTCTATGGCTACACCTTC
TRBJ2-1 TRBV6-1 few TRBD2 CASSEAWDGTRQFF TGTGCCAGCAGTGAAGCTTGGGACGGGACTAGGCAGTTCTTC
TRBJ1-3 TRBV5-1 - TRBD1 CASSPGDRSSGNTIYF TGCGCCAGCAGCCCGGGGGACAGGTCCTCTGGAAACACCATATATTTT
TRBJ2-2 TRBV5-1 once - CASGQGGNTGELFF TGCGCCAGCGGGCAGGGCGGGAACACCGGGGAGCTGTTTTTT
TRBJ2-7 TRBV5-1 - - CASSERRSSLFDYEQYF TGCGCCAGCAGCGAGCGCAGATCCTCCTTGTTCGACTACGAGCAGTACTTC
TRBJ2-7 TRBV14 - - CASSQASGFSSYEQYF TGTGCCAGCAGCCAAGCATCCGGGTTCAGCTCCTACGAGCAGTACTTC
TRBJ1-2 TRBV4-1 - TRBD1 CASSQVPGDSLYTF TGCGCCAGCAGCCAAGTACCCGGGGACAGCCTCTACACCTTC
TRBJ1-4 TRBV6-1 - TRBD1 CASSEDRGRKKLFF TGTGCCAGCAGTGAAGACAGGGGGCGCAAAAAACTGTTTTTT
TRBJ1-1 TRBV15 few - CATSSQGRAIYEAFF TGTGCCACCAGCAGTCAGGGGAGGGCTATTTATGAAGCTTTCTTT